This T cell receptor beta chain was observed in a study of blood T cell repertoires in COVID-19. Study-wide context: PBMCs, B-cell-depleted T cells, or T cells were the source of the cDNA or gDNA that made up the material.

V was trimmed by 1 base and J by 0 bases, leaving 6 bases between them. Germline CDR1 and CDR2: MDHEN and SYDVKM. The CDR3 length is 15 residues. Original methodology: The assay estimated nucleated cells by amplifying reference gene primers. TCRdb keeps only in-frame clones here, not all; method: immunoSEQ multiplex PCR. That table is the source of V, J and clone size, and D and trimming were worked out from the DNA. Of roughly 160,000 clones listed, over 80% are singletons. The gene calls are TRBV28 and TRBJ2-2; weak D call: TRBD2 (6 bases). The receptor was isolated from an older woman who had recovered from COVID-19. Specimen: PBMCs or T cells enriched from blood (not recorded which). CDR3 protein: CASSLSGANTGELFF. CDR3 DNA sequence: TGTGCCAGCAGTTTATCGGGGGCGAACACCGGGGAGCTGTTTTTT. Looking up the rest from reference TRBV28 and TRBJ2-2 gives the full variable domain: DVKVTQSSRYLVKRTGEKVFLECVQDMDHENMFWYRQDPGLGLRLIYFSYDVKMKEKGDIPEGYSVSREKKERFSLILESASTNQTSMYLCASSLSGANTGELFFGEGSRLTVL.